The T cell receptor (beta chain) described here comes from a study of CD8 T cells in Susac syndrome. The RNA, 0.5 to 1 ug, was put through reverse transcription using random hexamers. TCRdb reprocessed the immunoSEQ multiplex PCR reads via MiXCR and lists one record per CDR3 protein. The table shows some 170,000 distinct CDR3 sequences, with around 94% occurring only once. The CDR3 totals 13 residues. The V segment lost 11 bases and the J segment 3 bases; nucleotides outside the gene matches: 10. The germline gives CDR1 MDHEN, CDR2 SYDVKM. In contrast to the negatively isolated CD8+ and CD4+ T cells, TEMRA cells were FACS-enriched.

This receptor was taken from a human donor with Susac syndrome. The sequenced sample consisted of CD4+ T cells from PBMCs. The chain uses TRBV28 and TRBJ2-7; the match to TRBD2 covers 7 bases. The CDR3 here is CAAGRESYYEQYF. The CDR3 DNA reads as TGTGCCGCAGGGCGGGAGAGCTACTACGAGCAGTACTTC.